The source of this T cell receptor (beta chain) is a study of a mutant IDH1 vaccine in newly diagnosed glioma. Study-level information: Across weeks 1, 3, 5, 7, 11, 15, 19 and 23, patients received a vaccination each time, eight in all. The sex distribution of treated patients was about 62% male and about 38% female, with a mean age of around 40 years. Previous care, which was radiotherapy, temozolomide, or both, most often involved both.

In the case of this clone: The antigen is not known.

TCRdb's table, derived via immunoSEQ multiplex PCR, lists solely in-frame clones and lacks some. The sample lists 25,000 to 30,000 clones; 75% to 90% were seen once. Time point described: week 23, last vaccination. Vaccine doses each comprised 300 ug of mutant IDH1 20-mer peptide, with topical imiquimod. This CDR3 has 14 residues. The V segment lost 4 bases and the J segment 1 base; nucleotides outside the gene matches: 1. Germline V gene lookup returns CDR1 MGHDK and CDR2 SYGVNS. The J gene is TRBJ1-2, the V gene TRBV25-1; 9 bases line up with TRBD1. The sequenced sample was PBMCs, obtained from a glioma patient whose treatment included an IDH1 peptide vaccine. This clonotype was sampled from a woman between 18 and 29 years old with glioma. CDR3 amino acids: CASSGGQGNYGYTF. The CDR3 DNA reads TGTGCCAGCAGTGGGGGACAGGGTAACTATGGCTACACCTTC.